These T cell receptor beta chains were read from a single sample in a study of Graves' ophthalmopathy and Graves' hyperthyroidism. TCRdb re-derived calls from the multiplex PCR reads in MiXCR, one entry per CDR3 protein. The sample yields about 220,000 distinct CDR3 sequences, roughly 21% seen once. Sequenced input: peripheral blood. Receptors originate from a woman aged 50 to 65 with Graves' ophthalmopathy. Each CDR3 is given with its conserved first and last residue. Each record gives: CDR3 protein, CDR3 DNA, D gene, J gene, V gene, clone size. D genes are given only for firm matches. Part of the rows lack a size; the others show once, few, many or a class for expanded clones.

CDR3: CSAGTASYEQYF
DNA: TGCAGTGCCGGGACAGCCTCCTACGAGCAGTACTTC
D: TRBD1
J: TRBJ2-7
V: TRBV20-1
size: many

CDR3: CASSLEGLAYNEQFF
DNA: TGCGCCAGCAGCTTGGAAGGACTAGCGTACAATGAGCAGTTCTTC
D: TRBD2
J: TRBJ2-1
V: TRBV5-1
size: .

CDR3: CASSATGVSPDQPQHF
DNA: TGTGCCAGCAGCGCAACAGGGGTTTCTCCGGATCAGCCCCAGCATTTT
D: TRBD1
J: TRBJ1-5
V: TRBV9
size: many

CDR3: CASSFTREVNEQYF
DNA: TGTGCCAGCAGTTTCACTAGAGAGGTAAACGAGCAGTACTTC
D: .
J: TRBJ2-7
V: TRBV13
size: many

CDR3: CASSSASRVGETQYF
DNA: TGTGCCAGCAGTTCCGCATCGAGGGTCGGGGAGACCCAGTACTTC
D: .
J: TRBJ2-5
V: TRBV27
size: few

CDR3: CASSLDQETQYF
DNA: TGCGCCAGCAGCTTGGACCAAGAGACCCAGTACTTC
D: .
J: TRBJ2-5
V: TRBV5-1
size: many

CDR3: CASSYSLPTRKNSPLHF
DNA: TGTGCCAGCAGTTACTCACTCCCCACAAGGAAAAATTCACCCCTCCACTTT
D: .
J: TRBJ1-6
V: TRBV6-5
size: many

CDR3: CASRPSGRANEQYF
DNA: TGTGCCAGCAGGCCTAGCGGGAGGGCGAACGAGCAGTACTTC
D: TRBD2
J: TRBJ2-7
V: TRBV27
size: many

CDR3: CASSPEDRANTEAFF
DNA: TGTGCCAGCAGTCCCGAGGACAGGGCGAACACTGAAGCTTTCTTT
D: TRBD1
J: TRBJ1-1
V: TRBV12-3/TRBV12-4
size: many

CDR3: CVSSQEGRLNTEAFF
DNA: TGCGTCAGCAGCCAAGAAGGGCGACTGAACACTGAAGCTTTCTTT
D: .
J: TRBJ1-1
V: TRBV4-1
size: .

CDR3: CASSAPGTGVHEQYF
DNA: TGTGCCAGCAGTGCTCCCGGGACAGGGGTACACGAGCAGTACTTC
D: TRBD1
J: TRBJ2-7
V: TRBV12-3/TRBV12-4
size: .

CDR3: CASSEGSRKETQYF
DNA: TGTGCCAGCAGTGAAGGGTCACGAAAAGAGACCCAGTACTTC
D: .
J: TRBJ2-5
V: TRBV2
size: many

CDR3: CASRAGTPPYEQYF
DNA: TGCGCCAGCAGGGCCGGGACTCCTCCCTACGAGCAGTACTTC
D: .
J: TRBJ2-7
V: TRBV5-1
size: many

CDR3: CASAGGGQNTEAFF
DNA: TGTGCCAGCGCAGGGGGGGGGCAGAACACTGAAGCTTTCTTT
D: TRBD1
J: TRBJ1-1
V: TRBV2
size: many

CDR3: CASSEYSAPCQPQHF
DNA: TGCGCCAGCAGTGAGTACTCGGCGCCCTGTCAGCCCCAGCATTTT
D: .
J: TRBJ1-5
V: TRBV10-2
size: many

CDR3: CASSLVGAAGELFF
DNA: TGTGCCAGCAGTTTAGTAGGGGCTGCCGGGGAGCTGTTTTTT
D: .
J: TRBJ2-2
V: TRBV12-3/TRBV12-4
size: .

CDR3: CASISTGFYEQYF
DNA: TGTGCCAGCATTTCGACAGGGTTTTACGAGCAGTACTTC
D: TRBD1
J: TRBJ2-7
V: TRBV6-5
size: many

CDR3: CASSGRGRGLEKLFF
DNA: TGTGCCAGCAGCGGTAGGGGGCGAGGTCTTGAAAAACTGTTTTTT
D: TRBD1
J: TRBJ1-4
V: TRBV11-2
size: .

CDR3: CASSPGLADLYEQYF
DNA: TGTGCCAGCAGCCCCGGGCTAGCGGACTTATACGAGCAGTACTTC
D: TRBD2
J: TRBJ2-7
V: TRBV12-3/TRBV12-4
size: many

CDR3: CASSDSGGAETQYF
DNA: TGTGCCAGCAGTGACTCAGGGGGCGCAGAGACCCAGTACTTC
D: TRBD1
J: TRBJ2-5
V: TRBV2
size: many

CDR3: CASSPDRGRRTGELFF
DNA: TGTGCCAGCTCACCCGACAGGGGGCGTCGGACCGGGGAGCTGTTTTTT
D: TRBD1
J: TRBJ2-2
V: TRBV18
size: .

CDR3: CASSKFSQETQYF
DNA: TGTGCCAGTAGTAAGTTTAGTCAAGAGACCCAGTACTTC
D: .
J: TRBJ2-5
V: TRBV19
size: many

CDR3: CASRGRGYGANVLTF
DNA: TGTGCCAGCAGAGGCAGGGGGTACGGGGCCAACGTCCTGACTTTC
D: TRBD1
J: TRBJ2-6
V: TRBV12-3/TRBV12-4
size: many

CDR3: CASSDFHSGSYEQYF
DNA: TGCGCCAGCAGTGATTTCCACTCAGGCTCCTACGAGCAGTACTTC
D: .
J: TRBJ2-7
V: TRBV10-2
size: many

CDR3: CASSSLGEVTEAFF
DNA: TGTGCCAGCAGCTCTCTGGGGGAGGTGACTGAAGCTTTCTTT
D: .
J: TRBJ1-1
V: TRBV7-9
size: .

CDR3: CSAGRQGYGYTF
DNA: TGCAGTGCGGGCAGGCAAGGCTATGGCTACACCTTC
D: .
J: TRBJ1-2
V: TRBV20-1
size: many

CDR3: CASSPPSAGGLGEQYF
DNA: TGTGCCAGCTCACCACCTTCAGCGGGAGGGCTTGGTGAGCAGTACTTC
D: TRBD2
J: TRBJ2-7
V: TRBV18
size: many

CDR3: CASSLDSHYGYTF
DNA: TGCGCCAGCAGCTTGGACAGCCACTATGGCTACACCTTC
D: .
J: TRBJ1-2
V: TRBV5-1
size: .

CDR3: CASSFTSSAFDEQYF
DNA: TGTGCCAGCAGTTTCACTAGTTCGGCTTTCGACGAGCAGTACTTC
D: .
J: TRBJ2-7
V: TRBV12-3/TRBV12-4
size: many

CDR3: CASSEGVGAGGELFF
DNA: TGTGCCAGCAGCGAGGGGGTTGGAGCGGGCGGGGAGCTGTTTTTT
D: .
J: TRBJ2-2
V: TRBV11-2
size: few

CDR3: CASSSVRGGMTYEQYF
DNA: TGTGCCAGCAGTTCCGTGAGGGGCGGGATGACCTACGAGCAGTACTTC
D: .
J: TRBJ2-7
V: TRBV12-3/TRBV12-4
size: .

CDR3: CASSQDRGLTGELFF
DNA: TGTGCCAGCAGCCAGGACAGGGGGCTTACCGGGGAGCTGTTTTTT
D: TRBD1
J: TRBJ2-2
V: TRBV11-2
size: many

CDR3: CASSPLAGGYEQYF
DNA: TGTGCCAGCAGCCCCCTAGCGGGAGGCTACGAGCAGTACTTC
D: TRBD2
J: TRBJ2-7
V: TRBV7-8
size: many

CDR3: CASSLGLRGQIYGYTF
DNA: TGTGCCAGCAGCTTAGGCCTAAGGGGACAGATCTATGGCTACACCTTC
D: TRBD1
J: TRBJ1-2
V: TRBV13
size: few

CDR3: CSARRNRPQETQYF
DNA: TGCAGTGCTAGGCGGAACAGGCCTCAAGAGACGCAGTACTTC
D: .
J: TRBJ2-5
V: TRBV20-1
size: .

CDR3: CAIRSDRPSTSPDTQYF
DNA: TGTGCCATCAGGTCGGACAGACCCTCCACCTCCCCAGATACGCAGTATTTT
D: .
J: TRBJ2-3
V: TRBV10-3
size: few

CDR3: CASSEGSHVGSPLHF
DNA: TGTGCCAGCAGTGAAGGTTCCCACGTGGGCTCACCCCTCCACTTT
D: .
J: TRBJ1-6
V: TRBV2
size: many

CDR3: CASSRGDLSGYTF
DNA: TGTGCCAGCAGCCGGGGGGATTTAAGCGGCTACACCTTC
D: .
J: TRBJ1-2
V: TRBV14
size: .

CDR3: CASSPNRGPNQPQHF
DNA: TGTGCCAGCAGCCCCAACAGGGGGCCTAATCAGCCCCAGCATTTT
D: TRBD1
J: TRBJ1-5
V: TRBV7-8
size: many

CDR3: CASSDRTDLSGANVLTF
DNA: TGTGCCAGCAGTGACCGGACAGACCTCTCTGGGGCCAACGTCCTGACTTTC
D: .
J: TRBJ2-6
V: TRBV6-4
size: .

CDR3: CASSAPPGRGFGETQYF
DNA: TGTGCCAGCAGCGCTCCCCCGGGGAGGGGATTCGGGGAGACCCAGTACTTC
D: TRBD2
J: TRBJ2-5
V: TRBV9
size: many

CDR3: CASSESAYGYTF
DNA: TGTGCCAGCAGTGAGTCAGCCTATGGCTACACCTTC
D: .
J: TRBJ1-2
V: TRBV6-1
size: many

CDR3: CAISESERDYGYTF
DNA: TGTGCCATCAGTGAGTCGGAACGAGACTATGGCTACACCTTC
D: .
J: TRBJ1-2
V: TRBV10-3
size: .

CDR3: CASSESGRATYGYTF
DNA: TGTGCCAGCAGTGAATCGGGCAGGGCCACCTATGGCTACACCTTC
D: .
J: TRBJ1-2
V: TRBV25-1
size: .

CDR3: CSALGETGELFF
DNA: TGCAGTGCTTTGGGGGAGACCGGGGAGCTGTTTTTT
D: .
J: TRBJ2-2
V: TRBV20-1
size: few

CDR3: CASSLAQGGEAFF
DNA: TGTGCCAGCAGCTTAGCACAGGGGGGAGAAGCTTTCTTT
D: TRBD1
J: TRBJ1-1
V: TRBV11-2
size: many

CDR3: CASSTTIDRTGELFF
DNA: TGTGCCAGCAGCACCACGATTGACAGGACCGGGGAGCTGTTTTTT
D: .
J: TRBJ2-2
V: TRBV7-9
size: many

CDR3: CSVARASNQPQHF
DNA: TGCAGCGTAGCCAGGGCCAGCAATCAGCCCCAGCATTTT
D: .
J: TRBJ1-5
V: TRBV29-1
size: many

CDR3: CASMDGRGGEQYF
DNA: TGTGCCAGCATGGATGGCAGAGGGGGAGAGCAGTACTTC
D: .
J: TRBJ2-7
V: TRBV2
size: many

CDR3: CAISDRDPPNTGELFF
DNA: TGTGCCATCAGTGATCGTGACCCCCCTAACACCGGGGAGCTGTTTTTT
D: .
J: TRBJ2-2
V: TRBV10-3
size: many

CDR3: CASSKKWEYRNEQFF
DNA: TGTGCCAGCAGCAAGAAATGGGAATACCGCAATGAGCAGTTCTTC
D: .
J: TRBJ2-1
V: TRBV6-1
size: many

CDR3: CASSTDRNQPQHF
DNA: TGTGCCAGCAGCACGGACAGGAATCAGCCCCAGCATTTT
D: TRBD1
J: TRBJ1-5
V: TRBV6-2/TRBV6-3
size: .

CDR3: CASRGPGQLNYGYTF
DNA: TGTGCCAGCAGGGGCCCGGGACAACTTAACTATGGCTACACCTTC
D: .
J: TRBJ1-2
V: TRBV3-1
size: many

CDR3: CASTGSLGRPETQYF
DNA: TGTGCCAGCACTGGGTCCCTGGGGAGGCCCGAGACCCAGTACTTC
D: .
J: TRBJ2-5
V: TRBV6-1
size: many